This TCR beta chain was identified in a study of T cell responses to AZD1222 COVID-19 vaccine. V lost 6 bases and J 5 bases, leaving 13 bases between the germline ends. This CDR3 spans 13 amino acids. CDR1 is MNHEY and CDR2 is SVGAGI in the germline V gene. Assay used: immunoSEQ multiplex PCR; TCRdb lists only in-frame clones, some missing. The data show around 150,000 clones, 92% seen once. This clonotype was sampled from an adult who received the AZD1222 COVID-19 vaccine. The sequencing used peripheral blood, collected 28 days after the second AZD1222 dose. The rearrangement uses TRBV6-5 and TRBJ1-2; D is unclear. CDR3 sequence (DNA): TGTGCCAGCAGCGGCCAAGAGGTTTATGGCTACACCTTC. Its protein product is CASSGQEVYGYTF.